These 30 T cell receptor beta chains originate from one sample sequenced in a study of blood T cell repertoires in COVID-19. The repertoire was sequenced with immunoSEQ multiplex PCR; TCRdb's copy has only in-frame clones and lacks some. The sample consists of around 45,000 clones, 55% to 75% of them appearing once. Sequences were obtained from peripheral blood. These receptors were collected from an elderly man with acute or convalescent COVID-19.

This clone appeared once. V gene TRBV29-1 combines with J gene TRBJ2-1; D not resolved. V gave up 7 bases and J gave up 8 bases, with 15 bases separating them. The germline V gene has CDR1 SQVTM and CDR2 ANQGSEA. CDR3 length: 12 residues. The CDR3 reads CSGFKSEDEQFF. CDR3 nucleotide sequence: TGCAGCGGATTCAAATCTGAGGATGAGCAGTTCTTC.

The chain's CDR3 is CASTLTGASSYNEQFF. In nucleotides, the CDR3 is TGTGCCAGCACTTTGACAGGGGCCAGCTCCTACAATGAGCAGTTCTTC. The chain is built from TRBV28 and TRBJ2-1, with 8 nucleotides matching TRBD1. V trimming: 7 bases; J trimming: 0 bases; junction bases outside the gene matches: 8. The CDR3 contains 16 residues. Germline V gene lookup returns CDR1 MDHEN and CDR2 SYDVKM. Full variable domain (rest looked up from reference TRBV28 and TRBJ2-1): DVKVTQSSRYLVKRTGEKVFLECVQDMDHENMFWYRQDPGLGLRLIYFSYDVKMKEKGDIPEGYSVSREKKERFSLILESASTNQTSMYLCASTLTGASSYNEQFFGPGTRLTVL.

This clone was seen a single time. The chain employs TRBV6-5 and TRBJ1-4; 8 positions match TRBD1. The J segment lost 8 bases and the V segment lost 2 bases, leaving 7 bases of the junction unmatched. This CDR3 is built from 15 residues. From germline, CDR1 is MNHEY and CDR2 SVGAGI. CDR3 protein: CASSYIQGAEEKLFF. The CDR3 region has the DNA TGTGCCAGCAGTTACATTCAGGGGGCTGAGGAAAAACTGTTTTTT.

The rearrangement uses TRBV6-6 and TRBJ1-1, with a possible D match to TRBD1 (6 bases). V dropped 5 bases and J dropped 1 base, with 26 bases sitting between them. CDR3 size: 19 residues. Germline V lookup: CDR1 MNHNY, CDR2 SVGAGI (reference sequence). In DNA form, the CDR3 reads TGTGCCAGCAGTCACCACTGGACAGCCATCTTTACGGGGAACACTGAAGCTTTCTTT. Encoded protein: CASSHHWTAIFTGNTEAFF.

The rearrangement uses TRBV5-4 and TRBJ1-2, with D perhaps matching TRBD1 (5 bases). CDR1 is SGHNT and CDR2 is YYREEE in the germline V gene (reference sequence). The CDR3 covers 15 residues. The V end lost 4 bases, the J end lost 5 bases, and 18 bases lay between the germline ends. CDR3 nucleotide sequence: TGTGCCAGCAGCCACGGTGGAGGGGCTGAGTATGGCTACACCTTC. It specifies CASSHGGGAEYGYTF. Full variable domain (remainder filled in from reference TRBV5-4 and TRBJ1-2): ETGVTQSPTHLIKTRGQQVTLRCSSQSGHNTVSWYQQALGQGPQFIFQYYREEENGRGNFPPRFSGLQFPNYSSELNVNALELDDSALYLCASSHGGGAEYGYTFGSGTRLTVV.

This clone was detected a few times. This CDR3 reads CASSTRDKNTEAFF. The CDR3 DNA reads as TGTGCCAGCAGCACCCGGGACAAGAACACTGAAGCTTTCTTT. The gene calls are TRBV6-1 and TRBJ1-1; D is perhaps TRBD1 (6 bases). The CDR3 is 14 residues long. Germline-derived CDR1 and CDR2 are MNHNS and SASEGT. The germline V and J ends were trimmed by 6 bases and 1 base, with 12 bases remaining between them.

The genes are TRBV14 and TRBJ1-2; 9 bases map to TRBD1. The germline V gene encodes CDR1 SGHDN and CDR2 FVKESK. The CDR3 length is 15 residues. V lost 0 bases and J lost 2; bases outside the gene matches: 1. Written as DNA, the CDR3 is TGTGCCAGCAGCCAAGAACAGGGGGCAAACTATGGCTACACCTTC. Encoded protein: CASSQEQGANYGYTF.

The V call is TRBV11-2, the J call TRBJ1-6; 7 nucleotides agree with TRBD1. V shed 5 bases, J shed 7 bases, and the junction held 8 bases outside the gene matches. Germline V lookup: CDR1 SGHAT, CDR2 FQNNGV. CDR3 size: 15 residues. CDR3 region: CASSHPRGTNSPLHF. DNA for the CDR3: TGTGCCAGCAGCCACCCCAGGGGGACAAATTCACCCCTCCACTTT.

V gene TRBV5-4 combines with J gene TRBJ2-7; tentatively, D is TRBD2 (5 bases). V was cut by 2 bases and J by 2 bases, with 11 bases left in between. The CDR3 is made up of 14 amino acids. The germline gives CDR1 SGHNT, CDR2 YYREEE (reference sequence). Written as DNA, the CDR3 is TGTGCCAGCAGCTTACGGGGAAACGCCTACGAGCAGTACTTC. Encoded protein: CASSLRGNAYEQYF.

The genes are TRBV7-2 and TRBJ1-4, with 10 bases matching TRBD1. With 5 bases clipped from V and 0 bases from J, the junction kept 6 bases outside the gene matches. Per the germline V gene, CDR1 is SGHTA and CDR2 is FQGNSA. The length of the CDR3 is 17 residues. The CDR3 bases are TGTGCCAGCAGCCAGGGACAGGGGCTGGCAACTAATGAAAAACTGTTTTTT. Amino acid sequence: CASSQGQGLATNEKLFF.

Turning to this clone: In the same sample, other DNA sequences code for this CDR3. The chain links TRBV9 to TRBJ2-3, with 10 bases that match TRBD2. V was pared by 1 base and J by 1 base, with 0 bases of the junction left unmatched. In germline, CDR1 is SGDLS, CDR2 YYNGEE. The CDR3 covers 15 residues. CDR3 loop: CASSVLAGGTDTQYF. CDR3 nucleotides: TGTGCCAGCAGCGTACTAGCGGGAGGCACAGATACGCAGTATTTT.

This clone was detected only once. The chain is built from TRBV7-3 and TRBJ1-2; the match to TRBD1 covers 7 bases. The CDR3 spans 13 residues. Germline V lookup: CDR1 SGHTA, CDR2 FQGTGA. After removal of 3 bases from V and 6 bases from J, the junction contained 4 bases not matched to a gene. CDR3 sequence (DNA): TGTGCCAGCAGCTTGGACAGGTTCGATGGCTACACCTTC. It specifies CASSLDRFDGYTF.

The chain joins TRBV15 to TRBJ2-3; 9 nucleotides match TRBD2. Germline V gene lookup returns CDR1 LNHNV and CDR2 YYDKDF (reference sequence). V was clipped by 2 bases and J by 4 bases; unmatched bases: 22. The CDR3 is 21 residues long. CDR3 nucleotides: TGTGCCACCAGCAGAACACCAGGGGTGGCGGGAGGGCCAGGTGGGCCAGATACGCAGTATTTT. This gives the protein CATSRTPGVAGGPGGPDTQYF.

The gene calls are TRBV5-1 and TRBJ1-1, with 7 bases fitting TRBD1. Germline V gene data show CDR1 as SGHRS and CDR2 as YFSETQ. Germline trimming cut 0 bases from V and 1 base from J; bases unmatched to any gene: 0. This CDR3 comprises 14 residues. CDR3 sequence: CASSLGDRNTEAFF. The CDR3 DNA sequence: TGCGCCAGCAGCTTGGGGGACAGGAACACTGAAGCTTTCTTT.

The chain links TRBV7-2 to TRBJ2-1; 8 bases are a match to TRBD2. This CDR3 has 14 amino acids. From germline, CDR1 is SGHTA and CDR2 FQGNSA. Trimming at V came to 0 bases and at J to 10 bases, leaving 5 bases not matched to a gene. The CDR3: CASSLAGREKEQFF. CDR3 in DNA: TGTGCCAGCAGCTTAGCCGGGAGGGAGAAAGAGCAGTTCTTC.

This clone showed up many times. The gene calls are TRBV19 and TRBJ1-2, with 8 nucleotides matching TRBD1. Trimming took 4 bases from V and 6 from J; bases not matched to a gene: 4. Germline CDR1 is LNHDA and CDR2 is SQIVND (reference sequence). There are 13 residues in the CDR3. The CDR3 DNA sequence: TGTGCCAGTAGTAGAGCAGGGGGCAATGGCTACACCTTC. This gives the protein CASSRAGGNGYTF.

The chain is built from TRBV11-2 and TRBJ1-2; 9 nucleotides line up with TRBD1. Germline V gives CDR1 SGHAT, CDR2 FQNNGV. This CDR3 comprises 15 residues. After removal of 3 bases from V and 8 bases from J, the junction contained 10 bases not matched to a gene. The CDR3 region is CASSFTTGGAEGYTF. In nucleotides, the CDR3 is TGTGCCAGCAGCTTTACTACAGGGGGCGCGGAGGGCTACACCTTC.

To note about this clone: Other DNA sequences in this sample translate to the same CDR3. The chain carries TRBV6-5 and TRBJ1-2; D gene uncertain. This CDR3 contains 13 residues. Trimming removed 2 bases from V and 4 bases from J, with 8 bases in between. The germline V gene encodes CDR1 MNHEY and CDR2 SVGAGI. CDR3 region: CASSYERGYGYTF. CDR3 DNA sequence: TGTGCCAGCAGTTACGAGCGGGGCTATGGCTACACCTTC.

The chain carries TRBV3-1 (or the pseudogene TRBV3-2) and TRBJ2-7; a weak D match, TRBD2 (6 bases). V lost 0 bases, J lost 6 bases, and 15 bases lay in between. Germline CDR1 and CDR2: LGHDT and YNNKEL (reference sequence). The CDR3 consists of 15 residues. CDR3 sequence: CASSQEGLSLREQYF. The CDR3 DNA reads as TGTGCCAGCAGCCAAGAAGGACTATCCCTCCGCGAGCAGTACTTC.

CDR3 loop: CASSLRGFNEQYF. As DNA, the CDR3 is TGTGCCAGCAGCTTGCGGGGGTTCAACGAGCAGTACTTC. The rearrangement joins TRBV7-2 to TRBJ2-7, with 7 bases lining up with TRBD2. V lost 3 bases to trimming and J lost 5 bases; unmatched junction nucleotides: 4. Germline assignment: CDR1 SGHTA and CDR2 FQGNSA. This CDR3 region has 13 residues.

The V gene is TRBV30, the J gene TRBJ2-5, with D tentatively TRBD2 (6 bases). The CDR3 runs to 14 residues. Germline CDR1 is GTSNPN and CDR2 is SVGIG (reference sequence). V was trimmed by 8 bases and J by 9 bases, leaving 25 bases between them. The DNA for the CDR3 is TGTGCCGGCCAGGACACCGTCGGGGGAACGGCCCAGTACTTC. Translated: CAGQDTVGGTAQYF.

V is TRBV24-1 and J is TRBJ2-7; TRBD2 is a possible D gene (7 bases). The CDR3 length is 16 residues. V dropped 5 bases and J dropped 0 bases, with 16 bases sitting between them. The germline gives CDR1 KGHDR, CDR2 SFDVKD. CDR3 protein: CATSAREGGSSYEQYF. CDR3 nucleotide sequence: TGTGCCACCAGTGCAAGAGAGGGGGGGTCCTCCTACGAGCAGTACTTC.

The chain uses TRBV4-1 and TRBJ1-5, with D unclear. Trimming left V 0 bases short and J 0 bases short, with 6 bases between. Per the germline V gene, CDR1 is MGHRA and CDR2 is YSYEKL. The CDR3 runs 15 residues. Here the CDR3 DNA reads TGCGCCAGCAGCCAAGATAACGGTAGCAATCAGCCCCAGCATTTT. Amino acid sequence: CASSQDNGSNQPQHF.

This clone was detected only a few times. The CDR3 DNA reads as TGTGCCAGCAGTCCCCAAAGGCAGGGTTGTGCTTTCTTT. Amino acids: CASSPQRQGCAFF. This chain connects TRBV27 to TRBJ1-1; possible D gene TRBD1, 5 bases. Germline V CDR1 and CDR2: MNHEY, SMNVEV (reference sequence). V was shortened by 5 bases and J by 11 bases, with 18 bases between the two germline ends. The CDR3 is 13 residues long.

CDR3 sequence (DNA): TGTGCCAGCAGCCAAGACGCGACAGGGGGCCAGCCCCAGCATTTT. Protein: CASSQDATGGQPQHF. The chain links TRBV3-1 (or the pseudogene TRBV3-2) to TRBJ1-5; TRBD1 aligns across 10 bases. The CDR3 has 15 residues. V shed 0 bases, J shed 7 bases, and the junction held 3 bases outside the gene matches. Germline lookup yields CDR1 LGHDT and CDR2 YNNKEL (reference sequence).

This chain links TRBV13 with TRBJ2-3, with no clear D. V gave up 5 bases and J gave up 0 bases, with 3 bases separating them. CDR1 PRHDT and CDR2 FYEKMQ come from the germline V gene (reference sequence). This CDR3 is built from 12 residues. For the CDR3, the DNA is TGTGCCAGCAGCCCAAGCACAGATACGCAGTATTTT. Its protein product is CASSPSTDTQYF.

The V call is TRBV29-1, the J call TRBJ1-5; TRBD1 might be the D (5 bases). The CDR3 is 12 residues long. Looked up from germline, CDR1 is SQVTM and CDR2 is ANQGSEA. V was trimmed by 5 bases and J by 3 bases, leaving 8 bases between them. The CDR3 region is CSVRQPNQPQHF. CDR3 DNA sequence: TGCAGCGTTCGACAGCCCAATCAGCCCCAGCATTTT.

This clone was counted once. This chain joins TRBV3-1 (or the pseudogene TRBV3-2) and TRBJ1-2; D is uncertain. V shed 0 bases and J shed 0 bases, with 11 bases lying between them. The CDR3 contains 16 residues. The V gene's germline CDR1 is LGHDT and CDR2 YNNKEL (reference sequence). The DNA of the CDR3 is TGTGCCAGCAGCCAAGATCTTGTCGGTGCTAACTATGGCTACACCTTC. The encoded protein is CASSQDLVGANYGYTF.

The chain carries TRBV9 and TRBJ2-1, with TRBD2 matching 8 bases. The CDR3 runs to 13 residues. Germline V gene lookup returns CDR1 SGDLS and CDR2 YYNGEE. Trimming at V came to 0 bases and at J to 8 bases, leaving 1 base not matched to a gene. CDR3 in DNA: TGTGCCAGCAGCGTAGGAGCGGGAGATGAGCAGTTCTTC. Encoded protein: CASSVGAGDEQFF.

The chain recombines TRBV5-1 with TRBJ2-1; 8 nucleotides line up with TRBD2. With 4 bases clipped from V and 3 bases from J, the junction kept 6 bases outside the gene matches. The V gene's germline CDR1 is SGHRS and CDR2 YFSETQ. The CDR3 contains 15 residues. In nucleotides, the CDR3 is TGCGCCAGCAGCAAACTAGCGGAAAGCTACAATGAGCAGTTCTTC. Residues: CASSKLAESYNEQFF.